A selection of T cell receptor beta chains follows, all from one sample in a study of T cell repertoires in cytomegalovirus infection. TCRdb itself ran the reads through MiXCR, one entry per CDR3 protein. In the table there are approximately 500,000 distinct CDR3 sequences, over 9% of which are singletons. The sample was PBMCs. Every receptor here comes from a human donor in good health (CMV status not recorded). Some clones in this sample may be carry-over from other donors' samples. Each CDR3 is given with its conserved first and last residue. A D gene is named only where the DNA matches it firmly. The size field is filled for only some rows; it gives once, few, many or a size class.

j_gene: TRBJ2-3
v_gene: TRBV28
d_gene: TRBD2
abundance: many
CDR3nt: TGTGCCAGCAGTTTTGCGGGGGTCGGCGGCACAGATACGCAGTATTTT
CDR3aa: CASSFAGVGGTDTQYF

j_gene: TRBJ2-2
v_gene: TRBV6-1
d_gene: -
abundance: many
CDR3nt: TGTGCCACCCCAGGCACGAACACCGGGGAGCTGTTTTTT
CDR3aa: CATPGTNTGELFF

j_gene: TRBJ1-2
v_gene: TRBV5-1
d_gene: TRBD1
abundance: -
CDR3nt: TGCGCCAGCAGCCCAGACAGGGAACGCGGCTACACCTTC
CDR3aa: CASSPDRERGYTF

j_gene: TRBJ1-5
v_gene: TRBV19
d_gene: TRBD1
abundance: -
CDR3nt: TGTGCCAGTAGTCCACTCTCAGGGGGGCTAAGCAATCAGCCCCAGCATTTT
CDR3aa: CASSPLSGGLSNQPQHF

j_gene: TRBJ2-4
v_gene: TRBV2
d_gene: TRBD1
abundance: many
CDR3nt: TGTGCCAGCAGGGGGACAGCAGCCAAAAACATTCAGTACTTC
CDR3aa: CASRGTAAKNIQYF

j_gene: TRBJ1-2
v_gene: TRBV7-9
d_gene: TRBD1
abundance: many
CDR3nt: TGTGCCAGCAGCTCCTTTCGGGACAGAGCTGGCTACACCTTC
CDR3aa: CASSSFRDRAGYTF

j_gene: TRBJ2-7
v_gene: TRBV5-4
d_gene: -
abundance: many
CDR3nt: TGTGCCAGCAGCAGCTGGAAAGGCTCCTACGAGCAGTACTTC
CDR3aa: CASSSWKGSYEQYF

j_gene: TRBJ1-1
v_gene: TRBV12-3/TRBV12-4
d_gene: TRBD1
abundance: many
CDR3nt: TGTGCCGGAAGCCGGACAGGACACACTGAAGCTTTCTTT
CDR3aa: CAGSRTGHTEAFF

j_gene: TRBJ1-2
v_gene: TRBV11-2
d_gene: TRBD1
abundance: many
CDR3nt: TGTGCCAGCAGCTTAGACAGGGGGGAGTATGGCTACACCTTC
CDR3aa: CASSLDRGEYGYTF

j_gene: TRBJ2-1
v_gene: TRBV20-1
d_gene: -
abundance: few
CDR3nt: TGCAGTGCTACATTCCGCGCGAGGACCTACAATGAGCAGTTCTTC
CDR3aa: CSATFRARTYNEQFF

j_gene: TRBJ2-3
v_gene: TRBV7-7
d_gene: -
abundance: many
CDR3nt: TGTGCCAGCAGCCTCAGCTACACAGATACGCAGTATTTT
CDR3aa: CASSLSYTDTQYF

j_gene: TRBJ1-3
v_gene: TRBV12-3/TRBV12-4
d_gene: -
abundance: many
CDR3nt: TGTGCCAGCAGTTTCGTATCTGGAAACACCATATATTTT
CDR3aa: CASSFVSGNTIYF

j_gene: TRBJ2-2
v_gene: TRBV6-4
d_gene: TRBD2
abundance: -
CDR3nt: TGTGCCAGCAGTGACGGACTAGCGACCGGGGAGCTGTTTTTT
CDR3aa: CASSDGLATGELFF

j_gene: TRBJ1-1
v_gene: TRBV5-4
d_gene: TRBD1
abundance: -
CDR3nt: TGTGCCAGCAGCTTTTACAGGGGCTTGGGCACTGAAGCTTTCTTT
CDR3aa: CASSFYRGLGTEAFF

j_gene: TRBJ2-7
v_gene: TRBV7-8
d_gene: TRBD2
abundance: many
CDR3nt: TGTGCCAGCAGCCCGGGACTAGCGGGAGGGCCAGAATCCTACGAGCAGTACTTC
CDR3aa: CASSPGLAGGPESYEQYF

j_gene: TRBJ1-2
v_gene: TRBV7-2
d_gene: -
abundance: many
CDR3nt: TGTGCCAGCAGCTTATCTCCTACTTCAGCTTATGCAGGGAGCGCGGGCTACACCTTC
CDR3aa: CASSLSPTSAYAGSAGYTF

j_gene: TRBJ2-7
v_gene: TRBV18
d_gene: TRBD1
abundance: -
CDR3nt: TGTGCCAGCTCCGTTCCGGGACAGGACTACGAGCAGTACTTC
CDR3aa: CASSVPGQDYEQYF

j_gene: TRBJ1-2
v_gene: TRBV6-5
d_gene: -
abundance: many
CDR3nt: TGTGCCAGCAGGATAACAAACCTTCAGGGCTATGGCTACACCTTC
CDR3aa: CASRITNLQGYGYTF

j_gene: TRBJ2-1
v_gene: TRBV29-1
d_gene: TRBD1
abundance: -
CDR3nt: TGCAGCTTCCAAGGGGGCCCGGGACAGAGCCTCAATGAGCAGTTCTTC
CDR3aa: CSFQGGPGQSLNEQFF

j_gene: TRBJ2-7
v_gene: TRBV11-2
d_gene: TRBD2
abundance: many
CDR3nt: TGTGCCAGCAGCTTAGATGGTGCTAGCGGCTACGAGCAGTACTTC
CDR3aa: CASSLDGASGYEQYF

j_gene: TRBJ2-7
v_gene: TRBV7-2
d_gene: -
abundance: many
CDR3nt: TGTGCCAGCAGCCTACGGCCTGAAGGCGAGCAGTACTTC
CDR3aa: CASSLRPEGEQYF

j_gene: TRBJ2-3
v_gene: TRBV28
d_gene: TRBD1
abundance: -
CDR3nt: TGTGCCAGCACTCCTGGGACAGGGTTCACAGATACGCAGTATTTT
CDR3aa: CASTPGTGFTDTQYF

j_gene: TRBJ2-7
v_gene: TRBV29-1
d_gene: TRBD1
abundance: -
CDR3nt: TGCAGCTTCCGGGACAGGGTCCACGAGCAGTACTTC
CDR3aa: CSFRDRVHEQYF

j_gene: TRBJ2-2
v_gene: TRBV7-8
d_gene: -
abundance: many
CDR3nt: TGTGCCAGCAGCTTAGTAAAATTGGCGGACTGGGTCACCGGGGAGCTGTTTTTT
CDR3aa: CASSLVKLADWVTGELFF

j_gene: TRBJ2-7
v_gene: TRBV10-3
d_gene: -
abundance: many
CDR3nt: TGTGCCATCAGTGAGGGAATCGAGCAGTACTTC
CDR3aa: CAISEGIEQYF

j_gene: TRBJ2-3
v_gene: TRBV20-1
d_gene: TRBD2
abundance: -
CDR3nt: TGCAGTGCTAGAGATACGTCACTAGCGGGAGGAGGAGATACGCAGTATTTT
CDR3aa: CSARDTSLAGGGDTQYF

j_gene: TRBJ2-7
v_gene: TRBV20-1
d_gene: -
abundance: few
CDR3nt: TGCAGTGCCGGGCCAACAGGAGATCCTACCTACGAGCAGTACTTC
CDR3aa: CSAGPTGDPTYEQYF

j_gene: TRBJ2-1
v_gene: TRBV7-9
d_gene: -
abundance: many
CDR3nt: TGTGCCAGCAGCTTGGGACACGAGCAGTTCTTC
CDR3aa: CASSLGHEQFF

j_gene: TRBJ1-5
v_gene: TRBV7-9
d_gene: TRBD1
abundance: many
CDR3nt: TGTGCCAGCAGCGACGGACAGGGGAGAGGGCAGCCCCAGCATTTT
CDR3aa: CASSDGQGRGQPQHF

j_gene: TRBJ1-2
v_gene: TRBV11-1
d_gene: -
abundance: many
CDR3nt: TGTGCCAGCAGCTTATCAGGGGATGGCTACACCTTC
CDR3aa: CASSLSGDGYTF

j_gene: TRBJ1-1
v_gene: TRBV20-1
d_gene: -
abundance: -
CDR3nt: TGCAGTGCTAGAATCAGGACTGAAGCTTTCTTT
CDR3aa: CSARIRTEAFF

j_gene: TRBJ2-7
v_gene: TRBV7-8
d_gene: TRBD2
abundance: many
CDR3nt: TGTGCCAGCAGCCCTCGACTAGCGACCTACGAGCAGTACTTC
CDR3aa: CASSPRLATYEQYF

j_gene: TRBJ1-2
v_gene: TRBV12-3/TRBV12-4
d_gene: -
abundance: many
CDR3nt: TGTGCCAGCTTCGGCGGGTATGGCTACACCTTC
CDR3aa: CASFGGYGYTF

j_gene: TRBJ2-1
v_gene: TRBV11-1
d_gene: TRBD2
abundance: many
CDR3nt: TGTGCCAGCAGCTTAGTCCCTGGACTAGCGGGAGCCTACAATGAGCAGTTCTTC
CDR3aa: CASSLVPGLAGAYNEQFF

j_gene: TRBJ1-1
v_gene: TRBV10-3
d_gene: -
abundance: many
CDR3nt: TGTGCCATCAGTGATCAGGGTACTGAAGCTTTCTTT
CDR3aa: CAISDQGTEAFF

j_gene: TRBJ2-7
v_gene: TRBV6-1
d_gene: -
abundance: -
CDR3nt: TGTGCCAGCAGGAGAGGACAGAGCTCCTACGAGCAGTACTTC
CDR3aa: CASRRGQSSYEQYF

j_gene: TRBJ2-2
v_gene: TRBV7-9
d_gene: -
abundance: many
CDR3nt: TGTGCCAGCAGCTCCCGACTTTCCGGGGAGCTGTTTTTT
CDR3aa: CASSSRLSGELFF

j_gene: TRBJ2-5
v_gene: TRBV7-6
d_gene: TRBD1
abundance: many
CDR3nt: TGTGCCAGCACCAAACAGGGGAGAGAGACCCAGTACTTC
CDR3aa: CASTKQGRETQYF

j_gene: TRBJ2-2
v_gene: TRBV5-4
d_gene: -
abundance: few
CDR3nt: TGTGCCAGCAGCCCCGGAGGATCCACCGGGGAGCTGTTTTTT
CDR3aa: CASSPGGSTGELFF

j_gene: TRBJ1-2
v_gene: TRBV20-1
d_gene: -
abundance: -
CDR3nt: TGCAGTGCTAGTACCGGGACCTATGGCTACACCTTC
CDR3aa: CSASTGTYGYTF

j_gene: TRBJ1-2
v_gene: TRBV20-1
d_gene: -
abundance: -
CDR3nt: TGCAGTGCTAGAGACGGCACATATGGCTACACCTTC
CDR3aa: CSARDGTYGYTF

j_gene: TRBJ2-4
v_gene: TRBV12-3/TRBV12-4
d_gene: -
abundance: many
CDR3nt: TGTGCCAGCAGTCCCCGGCGTATGGTGGCCAAAAACATTCAGTACTTC
CDR3aa: CASSPRRMVAKNIQYF

j_gene: TRBJ1-1
v_gene: TRBV2
d_gene: -
abundance: few
CDR3nt: TGTGCCAGCAGTGAAGGGCGACGGATGAACACTGAAGCTTTCTTT
CDR3aa: CASSEGRRMNTEAFF

j_gene: TRBJ2-7
v_gene: TRBV6-5
d_gene: TRBD2
abundance: few
CDR3nt: TGTGCCAGCAGTTACTCCCGGGGGGAGAACGAGCAGTACTTC
CDR3aa: CASSYSRGENEQYF

j_gene: TRBJ2-1
v_gene: TRBV20-1
d_gene: -
abundance: many
CDR3nt: TGCAGTGCTAACGAGTTAAGCGGGTACAATGAGCAGTTCTTC
CDR3aa: CSANELSGYNEQFF

j_gene: TRBJ2-4
v_gene: TRBV2
d_gene: TRBD2
abundance: many
CDR3nt: TGTGCCAGCAGTGAGCTAGCGGGAGAAAACATTCAGTACTTC
CDR3aa: CASSELAGENIQYF